This T cell receptor (beta chain) was identified during a study of cytomegalovirus exposure and HLA in healthy donors. There are 14 residues in the CDR3. With 6 bases removed from V and 3 bases from J, the gap between germline ends came to 12 bases. Germline assignment: CDR1 MNHNS and CDR2 SASEGT. The study ran its PCR with 60 Vbeta and 13 Jbeta primers. Sequenced by immunoSEQ multiplex PCR; TCRdb stores in-frame clones only, minus some. Here the sample spans roughly 190,000 clones, roughly 80% being singletons. The TCR sequence derives from a woman aged 30 to 39 in good health and CMV-seropositive. The V and J genes are TRBV6-1 and TRBJ2-1, with TRBD2 as a possible D gene (5 bases). Specimen: PBMCs. Here the CDR3 reads CASRPSGYYNEQFF. The CDR3 DNA reads TGTGCCAGCAGGCCGAGCGGATACTACAATGAGCAGTTCTTC.